The entry below describes one T cell receptor beta chain. What it binds is not known. V was pared by 3 bases and J by 2 bases, with 0 bases of the junction left unmatched. The germline V gene encodes CDR1 DFQATT and CDR2 SNEGSKA (reference sequence). The CDR3 length is 13 residues. MiXCR, run by TCRdb on the 5' RACE reads, gives a single entry per CDR3 protein. The sample records around 500,000 distinct CDR3 sequences, over 12% being singletons. This sample is part of a study of identical twins. Study observations and caveats: Fewer insertions were carried by abundant cord blood beta clonotypes, but none was seen in memory repertoires.

The sample was also reused in another study, on yellow fever vaccine responses in identical twins.

This clonotype was obtained from a woman under 30 in good health. The chain is built from TRBV20-1 and TRBJ1-3; 8 bases fit TRBD1. The specimen sequenced was CD4+ T cells sorted from blood. The CDR3, as DNA: TGCAGTGCTAGGGACAGGGCTGGAAACACCATATATTTT. This encodes CSARDRAGNTIYF.